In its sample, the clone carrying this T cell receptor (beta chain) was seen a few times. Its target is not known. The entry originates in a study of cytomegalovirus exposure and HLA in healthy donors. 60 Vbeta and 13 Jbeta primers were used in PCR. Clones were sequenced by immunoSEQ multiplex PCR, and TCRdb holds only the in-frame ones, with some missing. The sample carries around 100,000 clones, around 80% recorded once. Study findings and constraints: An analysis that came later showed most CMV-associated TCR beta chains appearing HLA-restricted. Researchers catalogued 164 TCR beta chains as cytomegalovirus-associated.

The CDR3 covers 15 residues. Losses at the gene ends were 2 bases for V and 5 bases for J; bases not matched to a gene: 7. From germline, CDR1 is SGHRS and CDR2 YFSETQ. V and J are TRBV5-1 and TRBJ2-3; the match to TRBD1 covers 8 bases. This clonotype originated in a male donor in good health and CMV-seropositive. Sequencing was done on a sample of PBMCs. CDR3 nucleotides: TGCGCCAGCAGCTTCGAGGACAGGGTCTTAGATACGCAGTATTTT. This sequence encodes CASSFEDRVLDTQYF.